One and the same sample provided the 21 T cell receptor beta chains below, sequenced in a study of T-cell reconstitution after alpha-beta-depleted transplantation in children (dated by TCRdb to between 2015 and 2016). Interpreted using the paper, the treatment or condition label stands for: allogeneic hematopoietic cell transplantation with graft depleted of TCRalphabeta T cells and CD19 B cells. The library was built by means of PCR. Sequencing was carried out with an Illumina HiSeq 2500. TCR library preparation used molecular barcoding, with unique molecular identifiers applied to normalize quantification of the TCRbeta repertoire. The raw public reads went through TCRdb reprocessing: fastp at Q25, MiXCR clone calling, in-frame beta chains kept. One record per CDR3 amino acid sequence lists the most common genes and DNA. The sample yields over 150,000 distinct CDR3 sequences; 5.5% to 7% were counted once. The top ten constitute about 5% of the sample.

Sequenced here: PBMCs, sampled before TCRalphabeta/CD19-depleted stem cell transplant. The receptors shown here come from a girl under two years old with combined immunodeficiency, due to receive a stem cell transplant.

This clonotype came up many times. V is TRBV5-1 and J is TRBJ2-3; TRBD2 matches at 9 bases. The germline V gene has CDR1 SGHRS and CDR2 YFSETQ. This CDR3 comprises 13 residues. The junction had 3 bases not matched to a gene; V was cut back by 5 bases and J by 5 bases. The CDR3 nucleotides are TGCGCCAGCAGTCCTAGCGGGGAAGATACGCAGTATTTT. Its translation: CASSPSGEDTQYF.

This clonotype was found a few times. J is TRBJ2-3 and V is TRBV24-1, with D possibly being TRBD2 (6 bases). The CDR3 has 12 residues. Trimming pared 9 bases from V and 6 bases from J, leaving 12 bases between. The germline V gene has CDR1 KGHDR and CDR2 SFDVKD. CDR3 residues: CATGGNSDTQYF. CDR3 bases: TGTGCCACCGGCGGGAATTCGGATACGCAGTATTTT.

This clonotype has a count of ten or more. The CDR3 region has the DNA TGTGCCAGCGCGACAGGCCGGTTTGCCGAGCAGTACTTC. Translating it yields CASATGRFAEQYF. The chain carries TRBV6-2 or TRBV6-3 and TRBJ2-7, with D possibly matching TRBD1 (6 bases). This CDR3 is 13 amino acids long. V gave up 8 bases and J gave up 6 bases, with 17 bases separating them. The germline V gene has CDR1 MNHEY and CDR2 SVGEGT.

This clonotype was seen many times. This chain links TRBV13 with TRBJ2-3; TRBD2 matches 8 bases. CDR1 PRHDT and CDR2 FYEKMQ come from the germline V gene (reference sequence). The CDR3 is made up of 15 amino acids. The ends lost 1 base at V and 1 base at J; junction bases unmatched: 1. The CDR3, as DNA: TGTGCCAGCAGCTTAGTAGCGGGACGCACAGATACGCAGTATTTT. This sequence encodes CASSLVAGRTDTQYF.

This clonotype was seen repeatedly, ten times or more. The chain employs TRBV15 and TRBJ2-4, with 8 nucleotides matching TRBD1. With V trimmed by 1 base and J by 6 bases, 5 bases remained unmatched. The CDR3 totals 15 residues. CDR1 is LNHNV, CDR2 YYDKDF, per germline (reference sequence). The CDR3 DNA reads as TGTGCCACCAGCAGAGTCTCAACAGGGGGAAACATTCAGTACTTC. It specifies CATSRVSTGGNIQYF.

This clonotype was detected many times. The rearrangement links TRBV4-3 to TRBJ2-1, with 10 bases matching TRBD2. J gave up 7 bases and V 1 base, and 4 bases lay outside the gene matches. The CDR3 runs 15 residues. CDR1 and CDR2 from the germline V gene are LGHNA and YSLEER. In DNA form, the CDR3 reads TGCGCCAGCAGCCAAGGAGGACTAGCGGCTAATGAGCAGTTCTTC. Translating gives CASSQGGLAANEQFF.

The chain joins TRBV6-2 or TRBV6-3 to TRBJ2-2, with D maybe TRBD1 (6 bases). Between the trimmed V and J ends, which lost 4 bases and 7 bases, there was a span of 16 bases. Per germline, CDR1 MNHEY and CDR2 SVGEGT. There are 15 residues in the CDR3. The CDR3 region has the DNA TGTGCCAGCAGTTGGGACACCATTGAGCACGGGGAGCTGTTTTTT. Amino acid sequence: CASSWDTIEHGELFF.

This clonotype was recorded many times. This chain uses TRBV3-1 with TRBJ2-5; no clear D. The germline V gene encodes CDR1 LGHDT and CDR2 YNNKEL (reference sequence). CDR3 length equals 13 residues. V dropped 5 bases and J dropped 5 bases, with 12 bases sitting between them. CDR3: CASSFFGSETQYF. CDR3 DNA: TGTGCCAGCAGCTTCTTTGGCTCGGAGACCCAGTACTTC.

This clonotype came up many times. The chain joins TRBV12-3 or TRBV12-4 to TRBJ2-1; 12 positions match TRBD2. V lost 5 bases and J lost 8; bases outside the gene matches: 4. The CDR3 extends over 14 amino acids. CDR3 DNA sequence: TGTGCCAGCAGTCAGGGACTAGCGGGCGATGAGCAGTTCTTC. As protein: CASSQGLAGDEQFF.

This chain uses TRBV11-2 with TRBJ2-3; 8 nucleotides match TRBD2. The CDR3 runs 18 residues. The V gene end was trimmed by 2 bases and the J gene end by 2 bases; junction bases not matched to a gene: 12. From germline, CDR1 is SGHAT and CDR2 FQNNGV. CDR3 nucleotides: TGTGCCAGCAGCTTACCACAAGGCGGGGGGCCGTACACAGATACGCAGTATTTT. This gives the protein CASSLPQGGGPYTDTQYF.

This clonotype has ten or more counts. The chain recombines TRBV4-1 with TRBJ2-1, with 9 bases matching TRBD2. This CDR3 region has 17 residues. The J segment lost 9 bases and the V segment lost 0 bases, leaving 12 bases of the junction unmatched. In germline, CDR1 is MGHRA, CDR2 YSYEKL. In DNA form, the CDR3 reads TGCGCCAGCAGCCAAGAATTTTTGGTAGCGGGGGCCGCTGAGCAGTTCTTC. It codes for CASSQEFLVAGAAEQFF.

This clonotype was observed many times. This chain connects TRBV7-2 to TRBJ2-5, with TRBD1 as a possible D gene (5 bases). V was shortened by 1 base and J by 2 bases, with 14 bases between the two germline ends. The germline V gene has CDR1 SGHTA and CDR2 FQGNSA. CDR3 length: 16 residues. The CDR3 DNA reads TGTGCCAGCAGCTTAGGGCAGGGTCTGGGGCAAGAGACCCAGTACTTC. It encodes CASSLGQGLGQETQYF.

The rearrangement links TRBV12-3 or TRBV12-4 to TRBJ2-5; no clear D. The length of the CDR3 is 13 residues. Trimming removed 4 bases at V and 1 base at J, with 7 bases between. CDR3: CASSSVVQETQYF. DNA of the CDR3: TGTGCCAGCAGTTCTGTTGTCCAAGAGACCCAGTACTTC.

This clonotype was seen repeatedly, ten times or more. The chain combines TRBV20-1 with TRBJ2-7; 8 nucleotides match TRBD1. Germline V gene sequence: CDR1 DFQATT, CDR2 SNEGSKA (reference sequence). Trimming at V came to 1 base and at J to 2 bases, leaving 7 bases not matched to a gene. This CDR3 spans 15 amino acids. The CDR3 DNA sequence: TGCAGTGCTAGAGGGGGGGACAGGTGTACCTACGAGCAGTACTTC. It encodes CSARGGDRCTYEQYF.

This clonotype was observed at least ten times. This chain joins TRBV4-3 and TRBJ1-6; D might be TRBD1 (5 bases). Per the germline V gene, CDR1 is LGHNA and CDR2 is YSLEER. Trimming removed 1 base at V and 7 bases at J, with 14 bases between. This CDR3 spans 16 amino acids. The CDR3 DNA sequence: TGCGCCAGCAGCCAAGGACTAGCAGGGACCAATTCACCCCTCCACTTT. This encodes CASSQGLAGTNSPLHF.

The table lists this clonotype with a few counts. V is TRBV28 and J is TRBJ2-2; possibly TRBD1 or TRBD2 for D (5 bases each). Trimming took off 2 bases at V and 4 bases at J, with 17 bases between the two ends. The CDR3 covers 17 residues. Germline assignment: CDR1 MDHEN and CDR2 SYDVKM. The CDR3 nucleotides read TGTGCCAGCAGTTTAGTGGCTAGCTGGGGCAGCACCGGGGAGCTGTTTTTT. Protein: CASSLVASWGSTGELFF.

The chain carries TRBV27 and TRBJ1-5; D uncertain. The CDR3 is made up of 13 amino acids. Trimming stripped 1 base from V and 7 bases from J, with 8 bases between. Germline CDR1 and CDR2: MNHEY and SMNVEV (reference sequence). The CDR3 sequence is CASSLLVGQPQHF. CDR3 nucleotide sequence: TGTGCCAGCAGTTTATTGGTGGGCCAGCCCCAGCATTTT.

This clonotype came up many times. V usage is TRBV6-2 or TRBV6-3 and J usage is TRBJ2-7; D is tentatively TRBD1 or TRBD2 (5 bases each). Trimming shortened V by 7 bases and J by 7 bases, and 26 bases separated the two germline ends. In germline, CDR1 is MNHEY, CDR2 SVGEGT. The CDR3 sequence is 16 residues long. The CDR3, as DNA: TGTGCCAGCAATCCCTTTAAGACCCCGGGACCGGGTGAGCAGTACTTC. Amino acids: CASNPFKTPGPGEQYF.

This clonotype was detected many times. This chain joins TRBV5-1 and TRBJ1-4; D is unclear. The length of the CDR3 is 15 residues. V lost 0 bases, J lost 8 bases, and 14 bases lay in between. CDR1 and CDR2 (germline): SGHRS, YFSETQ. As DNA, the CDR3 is TGCGCCAGCAGCTTGGTCGGCAGAGTGGCGGAAAAACTGTTTTTT. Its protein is CASSLVGRVAEKLFF.

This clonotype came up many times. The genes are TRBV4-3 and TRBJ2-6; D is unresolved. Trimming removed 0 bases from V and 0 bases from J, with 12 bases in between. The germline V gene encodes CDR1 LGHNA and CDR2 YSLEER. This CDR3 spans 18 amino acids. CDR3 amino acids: CASSQDLQALSGANVLTF. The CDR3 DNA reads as TGCGCCAGCAGCCAAGATCTGCAGGCCCTCTCTGGGGCCAACGTCCTGACTTTC.

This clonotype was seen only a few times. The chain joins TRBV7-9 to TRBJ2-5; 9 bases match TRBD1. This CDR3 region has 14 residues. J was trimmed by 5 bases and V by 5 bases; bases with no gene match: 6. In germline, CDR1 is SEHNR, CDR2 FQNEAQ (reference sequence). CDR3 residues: CASSAGQGTETQYF. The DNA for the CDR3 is TGTGCCAGCAGCGCAGGACAGGGGACCGAGACCCAGTACTTC.